This T cell receptor (beta chain) was retrieved from a study of T cell repertoires in cytomegalovirus infection. Study-wide background: Public TCR beta signatures were indicative of both CMV infection and a matching HLA type. Overall study findings and caveats: Predominance within the ex vivo response was attributable to HLA-C-restricted CMV-specific TCR beta clonotypes.

With respect to this clonotype: What it recognizes is unknown.

A single record per CDR3 protein comes from TCRdb applying MiXCR to the reads. Of under 95,000 distinct CDR3 sequences in the sample, under 55% were seen once. With 3 bases removed from V and 5 bases from J, the gap between germline ends came to 5 bases. The CDR3 loop spans 12 amino acids. Germline CDR1 SGHAT, CDR2 FQNNGV. The starting material was CD8+ T cells from cultured PBMCs, obtained from culture after CMV antigen stimulation. The source is a human donor in good health (CMV status not recorded). Some clones in this sample may be carry-over from other donors' samples. The V call is TRBV11-2, the J call TRBJ2-1; D unclear. The CDR3 is CASSFFDNEQFF. As DNA, the CDR3 is TGTGCCAGCAGCTTTTTTGACAATGAGCAGTTCTTC.